The 29 T cell receptor beta chains presented below share a single source sample, sequenced in a study of T cells in Graves' hyperthyroidism and ophthalmopathy. Amplified regions were TCR beta CDR3 sequences from RNA transcripts. HTBI primers were used for first-round RT-PCR of the TCR CDR3. One entry per CDR3 protein, called by TCRdb with MiXCR from the multiplex PCR reads. The table records about 350,000 distinct CDR3 sequences, 18% of them present only once. The source material was blood. All receptors derive from a middle-aged woman with Graves' ophthalmopathy.

This clonotype was recorded at least ten times. V usage is TRBV2 and J usage is TRBJ2-7; the D is unclear. V was shortened by 7 bases and J by 1 base, with 5 bases between the two germline ends. This CDR3 spans 11 amino acids. Germline V gives CDR1 SNHLY, CDR2 FYNNEI. This CDR3 is CASTSSYEQYF. The DNA for the CDR3 is TGTGCCAGCACTAGTTCCTACGAGCAGTACTTC.

This clonotype was picked up many times. This chain connects TRBV6-1 to TRBJ1-1, with D tentatively TRBD1 (5 bases). Trimming left V 5 bases short and J 1 base short, with 11 bases between. Germline V gene lookup returns CDR1 MNHNS and CDR2 SASEGT. This CDR3 is built from 14 residues. The CDR3 sequence is CASSRGGGNTEAFF. CDR3 bases: TGTGCCAGCAGTCGCGGCGGGGGGAACACTGAAGCTTTCTTT.

This clonotype was recorded at least ten times. The chain employs TRBV19 and TRBJ1-2, with D possibly being TRBD1 (5 bases). The CDR3 length is 13 residues. V was pared by 6 bases and J by 7 bases, with 15 bases between. Germline values: CDR1 LNHDA, CDR2 SQIVND (reference sequence). The CDR3 sequence: CASSGKNRSGYTF. The CDR3 DNA reads as TGTGCCAGTAGCGGAAAGAACAGGTCTGGCTACACCTTC. Full variable domain (outside the CDR3, taken from reference TRBV19 and TRBJ1-2): DGGITQSPKYLFRKEGQNVTLSCEQNLNHDAMYWYRQDPGQGLRLIYYSQIVNDFQKGDIAEGYSVSREKKESFPLTVTSAQKNPTAFYLCASSGKNRSGYTFGSGTRLTVV.

This clonotype was seen ten or more times. The chain joins TRBV29-1 to TRBJ1-2; D gene unclear. V was clipped by 0 bases and J by 4 bases, with 6 bases between them. The CDR3 is made up of 12 amino acids. The germline CDR1 and CDR2 sequences are SQVTM and ANQGSEA. The CDR3 loop is CSVEETAYGYTF. The CDR3 nucleotides are TGCAGCGTTGAAGAGACGGCCTATGGCTACACCTTC.

The sample holds many counts of this clonotype. The chain combines TRBV4-2 with TRBJ1-6, with a possible D match to TRBD1 (6 bases). With 2 bases removed from V and 8 bases from J, the gap between germline ends came to 13 bases. CDR3 length: 15 residues. Looked up from germline, CDR1 is LGHNA and CDR2 is YNFKEQ. The CDR3: CASSQRTAFDSPLHF. CDR3 coding DNA: TGTGCCAGCAGCCAAAGGACAGCCTTTGATTCACCCCTCCACTTT.

This clonotype has at least ten counts. The rearrangement links TRBV12-3 or TRBV12-4 to TRBJ2-7; tentatively, D is TRBD2 (6 bases). V lost 4 bases and J lost 3, with 10 bases in between. The CDR3 spans 13 residues. The CDR3 reads CASSSRENYEQYF. The CDR3 nucleotides are TGTGCCAGCAGTTCACGGGAGAACTACGAGCAGTACTTC.

This clonotype was detected ten times or more. The junction departs from the called germline gene at one end, perhaps through a read error. The genes are TRBV10-3 and TRBJ1-3; D is unclear. From germline, CDR1 is ENHRY and CDR2 SYGVKD. The CDR3 runs to 14 residues. This CDR3 reads CAISEEVRGNAIYF. CDR3 coding DNA: TGTGCCATCAGTGAGGAAGTACGAGGAAACGCCATATATTTT.

This clonotype was recorded many times. The DNA for the CDR3 is TGTGCCAGCAGCCCGAAAGGGGTACGGGGGGAAGAGACCCAGTACTTC. It yields the protein CASSPKGVRGEETQYF. The rearrangement links TRBV7-2 to TRBJ2-5; 7 nucleotides line up with TRBD2. The germline V gene has CDR1 SGHTA and CDR2 FQGNSA. Losses at the gene ends were 5 bases for V and 3 bases for J; bases not matched to a gene: 12. This CDR3 is built from 16 residues.

This clonotype was picked up many times. CDR3 sequence (DNA): TGCAGTGCTAGAGGGGGGGGAGGAGAGACCCAGTACTTC. Translation: CSARGGGGETQYF. The chain links TRBV20-1 to TRBJ2-5; 7 nucleotides align to TRBD2. From germline, CDR1 is DFQATT and CDR2 SNEGSKA (reference sequence). CDR3 size: 13 residues. J gave up 4 bases and V 1 base, and 3 bases lay outside the gene matches.

This clonotype was observed many times. The J gene is TRBJ1-1, the V gene TRBV2; D perhaps matches TRBD1 (5 bases). The V and J ends lost 7 bases and 1 base respectively, with 16 bases between them. The CDR3 is 15 residues long. From germline, CDR1 is SNHLY and CDR2 FYNNEI. The CDR3 DNA follows: TGTGCCAGCACCTTTGGTGGGGCCTCGAACACTGAAGCTTTCTTT. Protein: CASTFGGASNTEAFF. Complete variable domain (other parts from reference TRBV2 and TRBJ1-1): EPEVTQTPSHQVTQMGQEVILRCVPISNHLYFYWYRQILGQKVEFLVSFYNNEISEKSEIFDDQFSVERPDGSNFTLKIRSTKLEDSAMYFCASTFGGASNTEAFFGQGTRLTVV.

This clonotype was detected many times. Germline is not matched at one junction end, which may reflect a read error. The chain links TRBV2 to TRBJ2-5, with a tentative D call TRBD2 (6 bases). The CDR3 is made up of 15 amino acids. Germline V CDR1 and CDR2: SNHLY, FYNNEI. CDR3 loop: CATSRGLTLKETQYF. The CDR3 nucleotides are TGTGCCACCAGTCGGGGACTCACGTTAAAAGAGACCCAGTACTTC.

This clonotype was seen repeatedly, ten times or more. In DNA, the CDR3 is TGCGCCAGCAGCTTGGTCGGTTCCTCTAGGGCAGGGGGGCCTGAGCAGTACTTC. Translation gives CASSLVGSSRAGGPEQYF. The chain links TRBV5-1 to TRBJ2-7; D might be TRBD1 (7 bases). Germline V gives CDR1 SGHRS, CDR2 YFSETQ. Between the trimmed V and J ends, which lost 0 bases and 7 bases, there was a span of 26 bases. CDR3 size: 18 residues.

This chain links TRBV28 with TRBJ1-1; the D is unclear. The length of the CDR3 is 14 residues. V was shortened by 5 bases and J by 1 base, with 11 bases between the two germline ends. Germline CDR1 MDHEN, CDR2 SYDVKM. Here the CDR3 reads CASSPISPNTEAFF. The CDR3 DNA reads TGTGCCAGCAGTCCCATATCGCCGAACACTGAAGCTTTCTTT.

This clonotype appeared many times. The CDR3 DNA is TGTGCCAGCAGCTTAGACTCGGGGGTTGGTTACGAGCAGTACTTC. It encodes CASSLDSGVGYEQYF. The chain combines TRBV7-3 with TRBJ2-7; tentative D call: TRBD2 (6 bases). The CDR3 is 15 residues long. V was cut by 2 bases and J by 4 bases, with 15 bases left in between. Germline loops: CDR1 SGHTA, CDR2 FQGTGA. Filled out from reference TRBV7-3 and TRBJ2-7, the complete variable domain reads GAGVSQTPSNKVTEKGKYVELRCDPISGHTALYWYRQSLGQGPEFLIYFQGTGAADDSGLPNDRFFAVRPEGSVSTLKIQRTERGDSAVYLCASSLDSGVGYEQYFGPGTRLTVT.

In this sample, this clonotype turned up many times. The chain carries TRBV13 and TRBJ2-2, with no clear D. The CDR3 has 13 amino acids. Trimming removed 3 bases from V and 4 bases from J, with 6 bases in between. Germline CDR1 is PRHDT and CDR2 is FYEKMQ (reference sequence). The CDR3 region has the DNA TGTGCCAGCAGCTTTTCCTCCACCGGGGAGCTGTTTTTT. Translating it yields CASSFSSTGELFF.

This clonotype appeared many times. The chain combines TRBV27 with TRBJ1-5, with D possibly matching TRBD1 (6 bases). This CDR3 spans 13 amino acids. V was trimmed by 7 bases and J by 8 bases, leaving 15 bases between them. CDR1 MNHEY and CDR2 SMNVEV come from the germline V gene (reference sequence). CDR3 sequence: CASKSGGMEPQHF. In DNA form, the CDR3 reads TGTGCCAGCAAATCCGGGGGCATGGAGCCCCAGCATTTT.

The chain couples TRBV6-2 or TRBV6-3 to TRBJ2-7; the match to TRBD1 covers 12 bases. CDR1 and CDR2 (germline): MNHEY, SVGEGT. The CDR3 length is 16 residues. Unmatched junction bases numbered 10, after V lost 6 bases and J lost 4 bases. Here the CDR3 DNA reads TGTGCCAGCAGAGCGACCGGGACAGGGGGCGGGTACGAGCAGTACTTC. Its protein product is CASRATGTGGGYEQYF.

This clonotype was seen a few times. The chain combines TRBV4-1 with TRBJ2-5, with D hard to call. CDR1 MGHRA and CDR2 YSYEKL come from the germline V gene. V was pared by 4 bases and J by 9 bases, with 15 bases between. The CDR3 sequence is 13 residues long. DNA of the CDR3: TGCGCCAGCAGCCCTCTTGGTGTGGAGTCCCAGTACTTC. Its translation is CASSPLGVESQYF.

The rearrangement uses TRBV18 and TRBJ2-3; tentative D call: TRBD1 (5 bases). This CDR3 contains 14 residues. Germline CDR1 reads KGHSH; CDR2 reads LQKENI. Trimming took 3 bases from V and 2 from J, leaving 9 bases between them. The CDR3 sequence is CASSPAGITDTQYF. CDR3 sequence (DNA): TGTGCCAGCTCACCTGCAGGGATCACAGATACGCAGTATTTT.

A note on this clonotype: This clone may be a read error of a much larger clone one base away. This chain joins TRBV6-4 and TRBJ2-2; perhaps TRBD2 as D (5 bases). V lost 5 bases and J lost 2, with 18 bases in between. CDR3 length: 17 amino acids. The germline gives CDR1 MRHNA, CDR2 SNTAGT. The CDR3 sequence is CASSRPRVEGNTGELFF. CDR3 in DNA: TGTGCCAGCAGTCGACCCCGGGTAGAGGGAAACACCGGGGAGCTGTTTTTT.

Comment on this clonotype: A much more abundant neighbour one base away suggests this may be a read error. V and J are TRBV11-2 and TRBJ1-1; D not resolved. The length of the CDR3 is 16 residues. Germline V lookup: CDR1 SGHAT, CDR2 FQNNGV. The CDR3 spells CAISRIGREMNTEAFF. The CDR3 DNA reads TGTGCCATCAGCCGGATAGGACGCGAAATGAACACTGAAGCTTTCTTT.

There are many counts of this clonotype. The chain joins TRBV18 to TRBJ2-7; D remains ambiguous. Trimming left V 3 bases short and J 0 bases short, with 12 bases between. This CDR3 region has 15 residues. From germline, CDR1 is KGHSH and CDR2 LQKENI. CDR3 nucleotides: TGTGCCAGCTCACCCTCCCGGCCTAGCTCCTACGAGCAGTACTTC. Translating gives CASSPSRPSSYEQYF.

V and J are TRBV6-5 and TRBJ2-7; possible D gene TRBD2, 6 bases. Looked up from germline, CDR1 is MNHEY and CDR2 is SVGAGI. V was pared by 0 bases and J by 0 bases, with 9 bases between. The CDR3 is made up of 15 amino acids. CDR3 DNA: TGTGCCAGCAGTTACTCTTTTAGCGGCTCCTACGAGCAGTACTTC. Encoded protein: CASSYSFSGSYEQYF.

The chain carries TRBV28 and TRBJ1-1; 7 nucleotides align to TRBD1. Germline values: CDR1 MDHEN, CDR2 SYDVKM. With 4 bases clipped from V and 1 base from J, the junction kept 21 bases outside the gene matches. The CDR3 is made up of 20 amino acids. CDR3 region: CASSSYRTAEGAISNTEAFF. CDR3 coding DNA: TGTGCCAGCAGTTCCTACCGGACAGCCGAGGGGGCCATATCGAACACTGAAGCTTTCTTT.

A few counts support this clonotype. CDR3 residues: CASSLTAYSNQPQHF. CDR3 nucleotides: TGTGCCAGCAGTTTGACAGCTTATAGCAATCAGCCCCAGCATTTT. V is TRBV6-5 and J is TRBJ1-5, with a tentative D call TRBD1 (5 bases). CDR3 length: 15 amino acids. V lost 4 bases, J lost 0 bases, and 10 bases lay in between. Germline loops: CDR1 MNHEY, CDR2 SVGAGI.

This clonotype was seen many times. The chain joins TRBV7-8 to TRBJ2-7; 8 bases match TRBD2. V gave up 5 bases and J gave up 8 bases; unmatched junction bases: 5. CDR3 length equals 12 residues. Germline values: CDR1 SGHVS, CDR2 FQNEAQ. CDR3 bases: TGTGCCAGCAGCACTCGGGAGGGGCAGCAGTACTTC. It specifies CASSTREGQQYF.

This clonotype was observed many times. The rearrangement joins TRBV12-3 or TRBV12-4 to TRBJ2-7, with 13 bases lining up with TRBD2. The trim removed 3 bases at V and 1 base at J, leaving 6 bases unmatched. The CDR3 runs 17 residues. CDR3 sequence: CASSFVTSGRKSYEQYF. For the CDR3, the DNA is TGTGCCAGCAGTTTCGTGACTAGCGGGAGGAAATCCTACGAGCAGTACTTC.

The genes are TRBV5-8 and TRBJ2-5; 7 nucleotides match TRBD2. Losses at the gene ends were 0 bases for V and 4 bases for J; bases not matched to a gene: 12. The germline V gene encodes CDR1 SGHTS and CDR2 YDEGEE. CDR3 length equals 17 residues. The CDR3 sequence is CASSLASGLVGGETQYF. The CDR3, as DNA: TGTGCCAGCAGCTTGGCATCCGGACTAGTCGGGGGAGAGACCCAGTACTTC.

As regards this clonotype: This clone may be a read error of a much larger clone one base away. The chain links TRBV28 to TRBJ1-2; D is perhaps TRBD1 (6 bases). This CDR3 has 15 residues. Germline values: CDR1 MDHEN, CDR2 SYDVKM. In nucleotides, the CDR3 is TGTGTCAGCAACCCGACAGGCAGTTCCATCTATGGCTACACCTTC. Protein sequence: CVSNPTGSSIYGYTF.